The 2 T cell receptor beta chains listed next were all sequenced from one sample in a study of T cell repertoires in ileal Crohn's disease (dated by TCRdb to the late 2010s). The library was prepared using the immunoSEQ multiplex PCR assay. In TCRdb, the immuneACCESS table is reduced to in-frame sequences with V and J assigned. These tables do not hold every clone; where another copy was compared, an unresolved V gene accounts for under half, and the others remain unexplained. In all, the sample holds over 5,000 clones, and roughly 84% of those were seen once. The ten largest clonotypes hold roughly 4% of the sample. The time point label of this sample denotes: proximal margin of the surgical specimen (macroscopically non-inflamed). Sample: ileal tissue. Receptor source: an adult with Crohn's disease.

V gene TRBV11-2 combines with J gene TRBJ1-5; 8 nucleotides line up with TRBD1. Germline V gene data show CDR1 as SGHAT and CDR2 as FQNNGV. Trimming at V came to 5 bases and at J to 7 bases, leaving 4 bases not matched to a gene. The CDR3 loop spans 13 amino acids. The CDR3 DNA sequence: TGTGCCAGCAGCCCAGGGACAGGCCAGCCCCAGCATTTT. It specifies CASSPGTGQPQHF.

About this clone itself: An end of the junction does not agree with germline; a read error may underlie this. CDR3 sequence reads: CASSHVNEQFF. The CDR3 bases are TGTGCCAGCAGCCATGTCAATGAGCAGTTCTTC. This chain connects TRBV4-1 to TRBJ2-1, with D hard to call. Germline V gene lookup returns CDR1 MGHRA and CDR2 YSYEKL. This CDR3 is built from 11 residues.